What follows is one T cell receptor (beta chain) and its context. Antigen: not known. This entry comes from a study of cytomegalovirus exposure and HLA in healthy donors. The study, taken as a whole, reports: A highly shared variant cluster was judged a likely technical artifact.

This PCR relied on a set of 60 Vbeta primers and 13 Jbeta primers. This table comes from immunoSEQ multiplex PCR, and its TCRdb copy is limited to in-frame clones, with some not included. In total, the table holds around 53,000 clones. Germline lookup yields CDR1 SGHNT and CDR2 YYREEE (reference sequence). CDR3 length: 14 amino acids. The chain joins TRBV5-4 to TRBJ2-5; the D gene is possibly TRBD1 (5 bases). The closer fit of TRBJ2-7 to the DNA end suggests the J call may be wrong. This TCR was recovered from a man aged 18 to 30 in good health and CMV-seropositive. Sequenced: PBMCs. The CDR3 reads CASSVDGQFYEQYF. In DNA form, the CDR3 reads TGTGCCAGCAGCGTCGACGGACAATTCTACGAGCAGTACTTC.